This TCR beta chain was observed in a study of CD8+ T cells in alopecia areata. Unmatched junction bases numbered 2, after V lost 4 bases and J lost 3 bases. CDR3 length equals 12 residues. Per germline, CDR1 SQVTM and CDR2 ANQGSEA. RNA extraction and reverse transcription yielded cDNA as sequencing template. Sequencing used immunoSEQ multiplex PCR; TCRdb keeps in-frame clones, though not all of them. The table records 150,000 or so clones, about three fifths of them present only once. This clone has a handful of counts. This receptor was identified in a human donor with alopecia areata. This chain connects TRBV29-1 to TRBJ2-7; 8 bases align to TRBD1. The material was CD4+ T cells sorted from blood, obtained at week 0. CDR3 DNA: TGCAGCGTTGGACAGGGGTTCTACGAGCAGTACTTC. It yields the protein CSVGQGFYEQYF.